These 3 T cell receptor beta chains were all obtained from the same sample, sequenced in a study of PD-L1 blockade in urothelial cancer. This table comes from immunoSEQ multiplex PCR, and its TCRdb copy is limited to in-frame clones, with some not included. The sample gives some 39,000 clones, about 88% of which show up once; roughly 2.7% is in the top ten. Time point described: peripheral blood 6 weeks after treatment start. The sample consisted of PBMCs, taken around atezolizumab (anti-PD-L1) treatment. These TCRs come from a man aged 65-85 years with urothelial cancer.

The chain uses TRBV15 and TRBJ2-7, with D maybe TRBD1 (6 bases). Per germline, CDR1 LNHNV and CDR2 YYDKDF (reference sequence). The CDR3 has 17 amino acids. Trimming shortened V by 0 bases and J by 0 bases, and 15 bases separated the two germline ends. The CDR3 sequence: CATSRDWLGQISYEQYF. The CDR3 DNA is TGTGCCACCAGCAGAGATTGGTTAGGACAGATCTCCTACGAGCAGTACTTC.

V and J are TRBV6-1 and TRBJ1-2; 11 nucleotides agree with TRBD1. CDR1 MNHNS and CDR2 SASEGT come from the germline V gene. V lost 4 bases, J lost 4 bases, and 5 bases stayed unmatched. This CDR3 is 15 amino acids long. This CDR3 reads CASSGRDRGAYGYTF. The CDR3 DNA reads as TGTGCCAGCAGTGGCCGGGACAGGGGGGCCTATGGCTACACCTTC.

The chain employs TRBV7-9 and TRBJ2-1, with TRBD2 identical over 9 bases. The CDR3 sequence is 14 residues long. The germline V gene has CDR1 SEHNR and CDR2 FQNEAQ (reference sequence). The J segment lost 10 bases and the V segment lost 1 base, leaving 5 bases of the junction unmatched. CDR3 coding DNA: TGTGCCAGCAGCTTAGTTACCGGGACTAGCGAGCAGTTCTTC. Its translation: CASSLVTGTSEQFF.